This is a list of T cell receptor beta chains from one sample in a study of T cells in Graves' hyperthyroidism and ophthalmopathy. Using its own MiXCR run on the multiplex PCR reads, TCRdb lists one record per CDR3 protein. The sample records more than 300,000 distinct CDR3 sequences, about 13% being singletons. The specimen sequenced was blood. These receptors were collected from a woman under 30 with Graves' hyperthyroidism. Both conserved end residues are part of each CDR3. The D gene is left open where the match is weak. Size is stated for part of the rows, as once, few or many counts, or as a class when the clone is expanded.

many | TRBD2 | TRBJ2-7 | TRBV28 | CASSPRGGTSYEQYF | TGTGCCAGCAGTCCCCGGGGGGGGACCTCCTACGAGCAGTACTTC
- | - | TRBJ1-5 | TRBV6-1 | CASSDPAARGNQPQHF | TGTGCCAGCAGTGACCCCGCGGCGAGGGGCAATCAGCCCCAGCATTTT
once | TRBD2 | TRBJ2-5 | TRBV3-1 | CASKILAGVEETQYF | TGTGCCAGCAAAATCCTAGCGGGAGTAGAGGAGACCCAGTACTTC
many | TRBD2 | TRBJ2-1 | TRBV20-1 | CSAKSTFLFGTSGSSRQFF | TGCAGTGCTAAATCCACCTTCTTGTTCGGGACTAGCGGGAGTAGCCGGCAGTTCTTC
many | - | TRBJ2-7 | TRBV11-2 | CASSLESPPSYEQYF | TGTGCCAGCAGCTTAGAGTCGCCTCCCTCCTACGAGCAGTACTTC
many | - | TRBJ1-1 | TRBV5-6 | CASSPQVNTEAFF | TGTGCCAGCAGCCCCCAGGTGAACACTGAAGCTTTCTTT
many | TRBD2 | TRBJ2-3 | TRBV7-9 | CASSSGLAGVLEDTQYF | TGTGCCAGCAGCTCCGGGCTAGCGGGAGTTCTGGAAGATACGCAGTATTTT
many | TRBD1 | TRBJ2-1 | TRBV20-1 | CSASRGSQGNNEQFF | TGCAGTGCTAGTAGAGGCTCACAGGGGAACAATGAGCAGTTCTTC
many | - | TRBJ1-5 | TRBV28 | CASEGSNQPQHF | TGTGCCAGCGAGGGGAGCAATCAGCCCCAGCATTTT
few | - | TRBJ2-7 | TRBV5-5 | CASSPGVMSEQYF | TGTGCCAGCAGCCCGGGGGTGATGAGCGAGCAGTACTTC
- | - | TRBJ2-7 | TRBV10-3 | CAISLDGTYEQYF | TGTGCCATCAGCCTTGACGGAACCTACGAGCAGTACTTC
few | - | TRBJ2-1 | TRBV7-6 | CASSLDVGYGYNEQFF | TGTGCCAGCAGCTTAGATGTAGGCTACGGCTACAATGAGCAGTTCTTC
- | - | TRBJ2-3 | TRBV7-6 | CASSPGVGADTQYF | TGTGCCAGCAGTCCGGGAGTAGGCGCAGATACGCAGTATTTT
many | - | TRBJ2-3 | TRBV6-2/TRBV6-3 | CATQTGVGLGARGTQYF | TGTGCCACCCAGACGGGAGTGGGACTAGGGGCCAGGGGGACGCAGTATTTT
many | - | TRBJ2-3 | TRBV6-1 | CASTSGLAWGTDTQYF | TGTGCCAGCACCAGCGGTCTTGCCTGGGGTACAGATACGCAGTATTTT
- | - | TRBJ1-1 | TRBV4-1 | CASSRELGRGTEAFF | TGCGCCAGCAGCCGAGAATTGGGCCGGGGCACTGAAGCTTTCTTT
many | - | TRBJ2-3 | TRBV7-3 | CASSLLGGSTDTQYF | TGTGCCAGCAGCTTGCTAGGCGGGAGCACAGATACGCAGTATTTT
few | TRBD1 | TRBJ1-2 | TRBV19 | CASSHDRVYGYTF | TGTGCCAGTAGCCATGACAGGGTCTATGGCTACACCTTC
- | - | TRBJ1-2 | TRBV3-1 | CASSQGETLVTF | TGTGCCAGCAGCCAAGGGGAGACACTGGTCACCTTC
few | - | TRBJ1-6 | TRBV20-1 | CSARAHRGGVRYNSPLHF | TGCAGTGCTAGAGCCCATAGGGGGGGCGTTAGGTATAATTCACCCCTCCACTTT
many | - | TRBJ1-1 | TRBV6-1 | CASSEWGTMNTEAFF | TGTGCCAGCAGTGAATGGGGCACCATGAACACTGAAGCTTTCTTT
many | - | TRBJ1-1 | TRBV3-1 | CASSPLGGGLTEAFF | TGTGCCAGCAGCCCCCTCGGGGGGGGCCTCACTGAAGCTTTCTTT
- | TRBD2 | TRBJ2-2 | TRBV5-6 | CASSLIRGRGTGELFF | TGTGCCAGCAGCTTGATTCGCGGGAGGGGCACCGGGGAGCTGTTTTTT
many | - | TRBJ1-2 | TRBV20-1 | CSAGNFGGGYTF | TGCAGTGCTGGGAACTTCGGGGGAGGCTACACCTTC
many | - | TRBJ2-2 | TRBV3-1 | CASSLSAGTGELFF | TGTGCCAGCAGCCTTTCTGCGGGCACCGGGGAGCTGTTTTTT
many | TRBD2 | TRBJ2-7 | TRBV10-3 | CAISVGSASGYEQYF | TGTGCCATCAGTGTCGGGTCTGCTAGCGGTTACGAGCAGTACTTC
- | TRBD1 | TRBJ2-7 | TRBV13 | CASSASGTGDYEQYF | TGTGCCAGCAGCGCCTCCGGGACAGGGGACTACGAGCAGTACTTC
many | TRBD2 | TRBJ2-1 | TRBV20-1 | CSAPTSGDHNEQFF | TGCAGTGCACCTACTAGCGGAGATCACAATGAGCAGTTCTTC
many | - | TRBJ2-7 | TRBV7-9 | CASEYSGAYEQYF | TGTGCCAGCGAGTATTCGGGAGCGTACGAGCAGTACTTC
many | TRBD1 | TRBJ2-1 | TRBV28 | CASSFRDRETNYNEQFF | TGTGCCAGCAGTTTCCGGGACAGGGAAACGAACTACAATGAGCAGTTCTTC
few | - | TRBJ2-7 | TRBV30 | CAWGSTYEQYF | TGTGCCTGGGGCAGTACCTACGAGCAGTACTTC
many | TRBD1 | TRBJ2-4 | TRBV14 | CASSQGLGTGKNIQYF | TGTGCCAGCAGCCAAGGTCTCGGGACAGGGAAAAACATTCAGTACTTC
many | - | TRBJ2-3 | TRBV20-1 | CSANDRISTDTQYF | TGCAGTGCTAACGACAGGATCAGCACAGATACGCAGTATTTT
few | - | TRBJ1-1 | TRBV10-3 | CAISVEGGNTEAFF | TGTGCCATCAGTGTCGAGGGGGGGAACACTGAAGCTTTCTTT
many | - | TRBJ1-2 | TRBV12-3/TRBV12-4 | CASSLSGQTLSTYGYTF | TGTGCCAGCAGTTTGTCAGGTCAGACCCTATCGACCTATGGCTACACCTTC
many | - | TRBJ1-1 | TRBV13 | CASSSGQPTGEAFF | TGTGCCAGCAGCTCTGGACAGCCCACAGGTGAAGCTTTCTTT
many | - | TRBJ2-7 | TRBV28 | CASSYGTREQYF | TGTGCCAGCAGTTACGGGACGCGGGAGCAGTACTTC
many | - | TRBJ1-4 | TRBV7-2 | CASSLDSHNEKLFF | TGTGCCAGCAGCTTAGACAGTCATAATGAAAAACTGTTTTTT
many | - | TRBJ2-3 | TRBV7-2 | CASSPLGVFTDTQYF | TGTGCCAGCAGCCCCCTCGGTGTCTTCACAGATACGCAGTATTTT
- | - | TRBJ2-6 | TRBV6-1 | CASSPQGDGANVLTF | TGTGCCAGCAGCCCACAGGGTGACGGGGCCAACGTCCTGACTTTC
few | TRBD2 | TRBJ2-1 | TRBV28 | CASSQGPAGNSHWLFF | TGTGCCAGCAGTCAGGGACCAGCGGGAAATTCCCACTGGCTGTTCTTC
- | TRBD1 | TRBJ2-7 | TRBV12-3/TRBV12-4 | CASSQDRPTYEQYF | TGTGCCAGCAGTCAGGACAGGCCCACCTACGAGCAGTACTTC
many | - | TRBJ2-7 | TRBV28 | CASSLLQGRSSYEQYF | TGTGCCAGCAGTTTACTCCAGGGGAGGAGCTCCTACGAGCAGTACTTC
few | - | TRBJ2-5 | TRBV20-1 | CSARDNGGQETQYF | TGCAGTGCTAGAGATAATGGCGGTCAGGAGACCCAGTACTTC
many | TRBD1 | TRBJ1-5 | TRBV7-2 | CASTIQGAREPQHF | TGTGCCAGCACCATACAGGGGGCTAGGGAGCCCCAGCATTTT
many | TRBD1 | TRBJ2-7 | TRBV20-1 | CSAGERQGNYEQYF | TGCAGTGCTGGGGAAAGACAGGGGAACTACGAGCAGTACTTC
many | - | TRBJ2-2 | TRBV20-1 | CSARDGIGARRELFF | TGCAGTGCTAGAGATGGCATTGGGGCCAGGCGGGAGCTGTTTTTT
many | - | TRBJ2-1 | TRBV14 | CASSQGVTRNRGEQFF | TGTGCCAGCAGCCAAGGGGTCACTCGCAACCGGGGTGAGCAGTTCTTC
few | TRBD1 | TRBJ2-2 | TRBV6-1 | CASSTGTGDFGELFF | TGTGCCAGCAGCACCGGGACAGGGGATTTCGGGGAGCTGTTTTTT
many | - | TRBJ2-7 | TRBV7-8 | CASSLDGDLEQYF | TGTGCCAGCAGCTTAGACGGCGACCTGGAGCAGTACTTC